The 20 T cell receptor beta chains below come from one sample, sequenced in a study of response to subunit inactivated influenza vaccine. TCRdb called the RT-PCR reads again in MiXCR, with one record for every CDR3 protein. Among about 620,000 distinct CDR3 sequences listed, about 11% were seen once. The sample was also reused in another study, on T cells expressing NK-cell markers. Turning to that study: As the method of synthesis, 5'RACE template switching with UMIs yielded TCR beta cDNA.

This sample comprised PBMCs from blood, obtained on the day of vaccination. The receptors originated from a man in his fifties who received an inactivated influenza vaccine.

This chain uses TRBV11-2 with TRBJ2-5, with 7 bases fitting TRBD1. Germline CDR1 SGHAT, CDR2 FQNNGV. The CDR3 has 14 amino acids. V lost 2 bases and J lost 5; bases outside the gene matches: 5. The CDR3 DNA sequence: TGTGCCAGCAGCTTAATCAGGGGGACGGAGACCCAGTACTTC. Translation: CASSLIRGTETQYF.

This clonotype was found a few times. The CDR3 DNA is TGTGCCAGCAGACTAGGCACAGATACGCAGTATTTT. It codes for CASRLGTDTQYF. The J gene is TRBJ2-3, the V gene TRBV7-9, with D perhaps matching TRBD2 (5 bases). The CDR3 extends over 12 amino acids. Trimming took off 6 bases at V and 1 base at J, with 5 bases between the two ends. Germline V gene lookup returns CDR1 SEHNR and CDR2 FQNEAQ (reference sequence).

The chain recombines TRBV12-3 or TRBV12-4 with TRBJ2-1; 9 nucleotides line up with TRBD1. CDR3 length: 13 amino acids. J gave up 7 bases and V 6 bases, and 4 bases lay outside the gene matches. The CDR3, as DNA: TGTGCCAGCAGAAAGGGACAGGGAAATGAGCAGTTCTTC. It is translated as CASRKGQGNEQFF.

The chain couples TRBV12-3 or TRBV12-4 to TRBJ2-1; D remains unclear. V lost 3 bases, J lost 3 bases, and 12 bases lay in between. CDR3 length: 15 amino acids. The CDR3 is CASSLEGSLYNEQFF. DNA for the CDR3: TGTGCCAGCAGTTTGGAAGGCAGCCTCTACAATGAGCAGTTCTTC.

There are many counts of this clonotype. The genes are TRBV5-1 and TRBJ2-2; D not certain. The CDR3 contains 15 residues. CDR1 is SGHRS, CDR2 YFSETQ, per germline. Trimming removed 1 base from V and 0 bases from J, with 7 bases in between. CDR3 sequence reads: CASSLFGPNTGELFF. The CDR3 bases are TGCGCCAGCAGCTTGTTCGGGCCGAACACCGGGGAGCTGTTTTTT.

The chain employs TRBV7-9 and TRBJ2-7; the D gene is possibly TRBD2 (5 bases). Germline V gene data show CDR1 as SEHNR and CDR2 as FQNEAQ (reference sequence). Trimming left V 2 bases short and J 1 base short, with 9 bases between. The CDR3 has 14 residues. The CDR3 is CASSLSRTSYEQYF. Here the CDR3 DNA reads TGTGCCAGCAGCTTATCTAGGACTTCCTACGAGCAGTACTTC.

This clonotype appeared a few times. The rearrangement joins TRBV10-3 to TRBJ2-7; D is possibly TRBD1 (6 bases). The length of the CDR3 is 13 residues. The germline V gene has CDR1 ENHRY and CDR2 SYGVKD. The ends were cut back, 7 bases at V and 7 bases at J, with 17 bases in the middle. CDR3 nucleotides: TGTGCCATCAAGTCACAGGGTCCGCGGGAGCAGTACTTC. It is translated as CAIKSQGPREQYF.

This clonotype was observed a handful of times. The V gene is TRBV12-3 or TRBV12-4, the J gene TRBJ2-7; 9 nucleotides align to TRBD1. V gave up 1 base and J gave up 4 bases; unmatched junction bases: 5. The CDR3 is 15 residues long. CDR3 sequence (DNA): TGTGCCAGCAGTTTAGAGGGACAGGGACTGTACGAGCAGTACTTC. Its translation is CASSLEGQGLYEQYF.

The chain employs TRBV12-3 or TRBV12-4 and TRBJ2-1, with 12 bases identical to TRBD2. There are 19 residues in the CDR3. V trimming: 2 bases; J trimming: 0 bases; junction bases outside the gene matches: 8. The CDR3 DNA sequence: TGTGCCAGCAGTTTAACCGGGACTAGCGGGCTAAGCTCCTACAATGAGCAGTTCTTC. Protein product: CASSLTGTSGLSSYNEQFF.

This clonotype was observed a few times. The genes are TRBV6-6 and TRBJ2-7, with D possibly matching TRBD1 (6 bases). CDR1 and CDR2 (germline): MNHNY, SVGAGI (reference sequence). V lost 7 bases to trimming and J lost 5 bases, with 9 bases between them. The CDR3 loop spans 11 amino acids. This chain's CDR3 is CASMTGDEQYF. The DNA of the CDR3 is TGTGCCAGCATGACAGGAGACGAGCAGTACTTC.

This clonotype was seen many times. The V call is TRBV15, the J call TRBJ2-2; D gene ambiguous. Trimming cost V 1 base and J 8 bases, with 8 bases left between them. Germline CDR1 LNHNV, CDR2 YYDKDF (reference sequence). CDR3 length: 13 amino acids. CDR3: CATSRGVSGELFF. The CDR3 DNA sequence: TGTGCCACCAGCAGAGGGGTATCTGGGGAGCTGTTTTTT.

This clonotype has just a few counts. This rearrangement joins TRBV7-6 to TRBJ2-4; D is possibly TRBD1 (6 bases). V was pared by 5 bases and J by 1 base, with 12 bases between. The CDR3 length is 15 residues. Germline V gene lookup returns CDR1 SGHVS and CDR2 FNYEAQ. The CDR3 sequence is CASSPTGLAKNIQYF. The CDR3 DNA reads TGTGCCAGCAGCCCTACAGGGTTGGCCAAAAACATTCAGTACTTC.

The rearrangement links TRBV12-3 or TRBV12-4 to TRBJ2-1; no reliable D call. The CDR3 is 15 amino acids. The V and J ends lost 3 bases and 3 bases respectively, with 12 bases between them. CDR3 residues: CASSLVARDYNEQFF. CDR3 bases: TGTGCCAGCAGTTTGGTCGCCCGTGACTACAATGAGCAGTTCTTC.

This clonotype was seen a few times. The V gene is TRBV12-3 or TRBV12-4, the J gene TRBJ2-3; D gene uncertain. Deletions cut 2 bases from V and 4 bases from J, with 16 bases between. The CDR3 is 16 amino acids. CDR3: CASSLWSTYNSDTQYF. The CDR3, as DNA: TGTGCCAGCAGTTTATGGTCTACGTACAACTCAGATACGCAGTATTTT.

The chain carries TRBV3-1 and TRBJ2-1, with D tentatively TRBD1 or TRBD2 (5 bases each). CDR1 and CDR2 (germline): LGHDT, YNNKEL (reference sequence). The CDR3 totals 16 residues. V dropped 0 bases and J dropped 3 bases, with 12 bases sitting between them. The CDR3 loop reads CASSQDLGASYNEQFF. The CDR3 region has the DNA TGTGCCAGCAGCCAAGATCTCGGGGCTAGCTACAATGAGCAGTTCTTC.

The chain has TRBV9 and TRBJ2-3, with 9 bases matching TRBD2. The trim removed 0 bases at V and 0 bases at J, leaving 2 bases unmatched. The CDR3 consists of 16 residues. Germline V lookup: CDR1 SGDLS, CDR2 YYNGEE. The CDR3 here is CASSVGTSASTDTQYF. CDR3 coding DNA: TGTGCCAGCAGCGTAGGGACTAGCGCAAGCACAGATACGCAGTATTTT.

This chain connects TRBV4-3 to TRBJ1-2; no definite D call. The V gene's germline CDR1 is LGHNA and CDR2 YSLEER. This CDR3 contains 13 residues. Trimming took off 0 bases at V and 7 bases at J, with 9 bases between the two ends. The CDR3 loop reads CASSQDRVAGYTF. Here the CDR3 DNA reads TGCGCCAGCAGCCAAGATCGCGTTGCTGGCTACACCTTC.

This clonotype was recorded a few times. The chain links TRBV7-9 to TRBJ1-4; D unclear. V was shortened by 5 bases and J by 7 bases, with 14 bases between the two germline ends. The CDR3 contains 14 residues. Germline V CDR1 and CDR2: SEHNR, FQNEAQ (reference sequence). The CDR3 DNA reads TGTGCCAGCAGCGAAGGTACAGTGGGTGAAAAACTGTTTTTT. Residues: CASSEGTVGEKLFF.

This clonotype has a handful of counts. The chain employs TRBV7-9 and TRBJ2-3, with 7 nucleotides matching TRBD2. The germline gives CDR1 SEHNR, CDR2 FQNEAQ (reference sequence). This CDR3 region has 16 residues. The V gene end was trimmed by 4 bases and the J gene end by 0 bases; junction bases not matched to a gene: 7. CDR3 bases: TGTGCCAGCAGCTCTCGTCTAGCGGCTAGCACAGATACGCAGTATTTT. Amino acid sequence: CASSSRLAASTDTQYF.

This clonotype was counted only a few times. The genes are TRBV19 and TRBJ2-1, with 14 bases matching TRBD2. V lost 5 bases and J lost 8; bases outside the gene matches: 5. CDR3 length equals 15 residues. Germline CDR1 reads LNHDA; CDR2 reads SQIVND (reference sequence). The CDR3 nucleotides read TGTGCCAGTAGTCTGGGACTAGCGGGGGAGGATGAGCAGTTCTTC. Its protein is CASSLGLAGEDEQFF.